This TCR beta chain emerged from a study of molecular identifiers for immune sequencing clone quantification. Naive CD8 T cells, phenotype CD8+CD4-CCR7+CD45RA+, were sorted. The V gene end was trimmed by 5 bases and the J gene end by 3 bases; junction bases not matched to a gene: 4. CDR1 and CDR2 from the germline V gene are SGHAT and FQNNGV. This CDR3 region has 13 residues. The bulk TCR libraries were made with methods described before and with listed TCR primers. Each CDR3 protein gets one entry after TCRdb re-called the PCR reads with MiXCR. The sample records fewer than 350,000 distinct CDR3 sequences, about 22% being singletons. In this sample, this clonotype turned up many times.

This chain joins TRBV11-2 and TRBJ2-7; 7 bases map to TRBD1. The receptor comes from a human donor in good health. Some libraries in this study had Jurkat cell RNA spiked in. The specimen was naive CD8+ T cells from blood, with Jurkat cell RNA spiked in. Regarding subset: FACS-sorted CD8+CD4-CCR7+CD45RA+ naive T cells. The CDR3 is CASSPGTDYEQYF. CDR3 DNA: TGTGCCAGCAGCCCAGGGACAGACTACGAGCAGTACTTC. The whole variable domain, filled in from reference TRBV11-2 and TRBJ2-7, reads EAGVAQSPRYKIIEKRQSVAFWCNPISGHATLYWYQQILGQGPKLLIQFQNNGVVDDSQLPKDRFSAERLKGVDSTLKIQPAKLEDSAVYLCASSPGTDYEQYFGPGTRLTVT.